The clone carrying this TCR beta chain was observed a handful of times. Its antigen is undetermined. Germline CDR1 reads MNHNS; CDR2 reads SASEGT. The length of the CDR3 is 14 residues. V lost 4 bases, J lost 6 bases, and 0 bases stayed unmatched. Combining iRepertoire HTBI primers with Arm-PCR of CDR3 regions, the authors built TCR beta libraries. Original processing notes: The identification of approximately 62 TRBV and 11 to 15 TRBJ segments was made across samples. TCRdb itself ran the multiplex PCR reads through MiXCR, one entry per CDR3 protein. What appears here as the V and J calls and clone size reflects TCRdb's work, not the paper's. The sample has fewer than 450,000 distinct CDR3 sequences; about 20% are singletons. Indicated time point: persistent/refractory GD, antithyroid drugs over 5 years with positive TRAb. PBMCs were the source of the RNA used for TCR sequencing. This sample is part of a study of regulatory T cells in long-lasting Graves disease. Overall study results and limits: Persistent cases favored TRBV28, TRBJ1-2 and TRBJ2-5.

The sample was peripheral blood mononuclear cells (PBMCs), taken when the disease was refractory, from a patient treated with antithyroid drugs. V usage is TRBV6-1 and J usage is TRBJ2-2; 12 positions match TRBD2. This receptor was taken from a female donor with Graves disease. DNA for the CDR3: TGTGCCAGCAGTGGACTAGCGGGAGCCGGGGAGCTGTTTTTT. Its protein is CASSGLAGAGELFF.